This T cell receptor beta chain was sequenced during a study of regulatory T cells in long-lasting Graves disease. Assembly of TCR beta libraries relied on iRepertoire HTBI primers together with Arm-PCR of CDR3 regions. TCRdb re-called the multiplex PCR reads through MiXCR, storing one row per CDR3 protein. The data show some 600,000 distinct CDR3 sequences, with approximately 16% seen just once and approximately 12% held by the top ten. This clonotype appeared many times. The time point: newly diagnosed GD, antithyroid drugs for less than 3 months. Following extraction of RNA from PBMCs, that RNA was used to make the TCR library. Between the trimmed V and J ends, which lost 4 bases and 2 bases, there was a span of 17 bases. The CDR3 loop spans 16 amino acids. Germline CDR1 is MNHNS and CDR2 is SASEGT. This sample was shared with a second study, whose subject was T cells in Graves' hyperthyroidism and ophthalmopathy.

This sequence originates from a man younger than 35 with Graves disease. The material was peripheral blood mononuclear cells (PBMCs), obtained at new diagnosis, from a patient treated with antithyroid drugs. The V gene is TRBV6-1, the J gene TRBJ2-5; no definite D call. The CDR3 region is CASSVSWDASQETQYF. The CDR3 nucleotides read TGTGCCAGCAGTGTCTCTTGGGATGCATCACAAGAGACCCAGTACTTC.